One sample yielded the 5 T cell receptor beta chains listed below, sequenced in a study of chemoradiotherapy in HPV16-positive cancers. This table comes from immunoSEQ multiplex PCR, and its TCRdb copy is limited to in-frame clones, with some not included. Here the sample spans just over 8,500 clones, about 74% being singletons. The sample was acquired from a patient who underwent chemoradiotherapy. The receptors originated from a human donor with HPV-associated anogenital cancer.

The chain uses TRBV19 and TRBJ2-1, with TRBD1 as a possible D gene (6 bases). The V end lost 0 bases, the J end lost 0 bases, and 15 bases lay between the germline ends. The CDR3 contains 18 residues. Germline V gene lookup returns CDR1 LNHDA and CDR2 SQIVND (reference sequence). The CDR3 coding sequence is TGTGCCAGTAGTATAGATTTTAAGGACAGAAGCTCCTACAATGAGCAGTTCTTC. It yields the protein CASSIDFKDRSSYNEQFF.

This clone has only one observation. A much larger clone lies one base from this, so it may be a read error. CDR3 amino acids: CASSDRDTGELFF. Here the CDR3 DNA reads TGTGCCAGCAGTGACAGGGACACCGGGGAGCTGTTTTTT. The rearrangement joins TRBV25-1 to TRBJ2-2; weak D call: TRBD1 (5 bases). The CDR3 covers 13 residues. Trimming stripped 3 bases from V and 3 bases from J, with 5 bases between. Germline-derived CDR1 and CDR2 are MGHDK and SYGVNS.

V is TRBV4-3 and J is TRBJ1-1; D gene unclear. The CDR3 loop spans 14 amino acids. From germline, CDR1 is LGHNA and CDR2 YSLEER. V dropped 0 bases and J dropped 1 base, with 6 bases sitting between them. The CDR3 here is CASSQEWGNTEAFF. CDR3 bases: TGCGCCAGCAGCCAAGAATGGGGGAACACTGAAGCTTTCTTT.

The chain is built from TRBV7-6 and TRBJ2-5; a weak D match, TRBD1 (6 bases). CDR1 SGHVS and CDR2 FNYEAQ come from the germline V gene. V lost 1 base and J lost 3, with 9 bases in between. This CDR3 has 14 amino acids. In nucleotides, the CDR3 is TGTGCCAGCAGCTTAGGGGGGCAGAAAGAGACCCAGTACTTC. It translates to CASSLGGQKETQYF.

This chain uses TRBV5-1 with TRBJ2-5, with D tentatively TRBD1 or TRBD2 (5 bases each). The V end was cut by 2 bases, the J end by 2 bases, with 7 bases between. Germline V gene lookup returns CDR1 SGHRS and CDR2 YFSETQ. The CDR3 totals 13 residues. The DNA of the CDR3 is TGCGCCAGCAGCTTCGGGGCACAAGAGACCCAGTACTTC. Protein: CASSFGAQETQYF.